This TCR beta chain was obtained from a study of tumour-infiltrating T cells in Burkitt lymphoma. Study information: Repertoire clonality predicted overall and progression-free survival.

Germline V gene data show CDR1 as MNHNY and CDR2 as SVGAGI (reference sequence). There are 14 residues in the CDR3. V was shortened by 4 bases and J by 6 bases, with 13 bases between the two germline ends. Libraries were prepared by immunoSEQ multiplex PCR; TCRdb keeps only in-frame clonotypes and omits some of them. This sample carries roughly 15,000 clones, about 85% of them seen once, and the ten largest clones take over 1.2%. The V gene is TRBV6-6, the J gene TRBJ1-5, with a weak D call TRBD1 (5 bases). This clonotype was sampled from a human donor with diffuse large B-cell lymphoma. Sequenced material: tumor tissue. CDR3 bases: TGTGCCAGCAGTTTCGGGGGGTTGTCTCAGCCCCAGCATTTT. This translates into CASSFGGLSQPQHF.